This T cell receptor (beta chain) is from a study of blood T cell repertoires in COVID-19. Overall study context: Both acute and convalescent COVID-19 samples were obtained from the United States, Italy and Spain. T cells, B-cell-depleted T cells, or PBMCs supplied cDNA or gDNA.

Per the original data handling: Amplification of reference gene primers was used by the study to estimate nucleated cell counts. The repertoire was sequenced with immunoSEQ multiplex PCR; TCRdb's copy has only in-frame clones and lacks some. The V and J calls and clone size come from that table; D and trimming were worked out from the DNA. The repertoire consists of around 100,000 clones, with around 84% occurring once and the leading ten covering 2%. The germline V and J ends were trimmed by 0 bases and 0 bases, with 13 bases remaining between them. The V gene's germline CDR1 is SGDLS and CDR2 YYNGEE. This CDR3 has 16 residues.

The origin of this receptor is a man between 65 and 80 years old with active or convalescent COVID-19. This chain joins TRBV9 and TRBJ2-7; D ambiguous. The sequencing sample was made of peripheral blood. CDR3 residues: CASSVAAAPSSYEQYF. The DNA of the CDR3 is TGTGCCAGCAGCGTAGCTGCGGCACCTAGCTCCTACGAGCAGTACTTC. Full variable domain (rest looked up from reference TRBV9 and TRBJ2-7): DSGVTQTPKHLITATGQRVTLRCSPRSGDLSVYWYQQSLDQGLQFLIQYYNGEERAKGNILERFSAQQFPDLHSELNLSSLELGDSALYFCASSVAAAPSSYEQYFGPGTRLTVT.